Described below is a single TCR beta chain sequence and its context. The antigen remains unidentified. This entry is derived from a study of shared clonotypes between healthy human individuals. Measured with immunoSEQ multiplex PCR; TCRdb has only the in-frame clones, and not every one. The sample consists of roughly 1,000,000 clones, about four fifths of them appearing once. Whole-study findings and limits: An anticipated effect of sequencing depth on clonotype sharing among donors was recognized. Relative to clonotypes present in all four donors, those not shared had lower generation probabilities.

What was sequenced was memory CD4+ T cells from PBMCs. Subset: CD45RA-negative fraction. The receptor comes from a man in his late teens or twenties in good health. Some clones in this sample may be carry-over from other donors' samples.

Written as DNA, the CDR3 is TGTGCCAGCAGCCCGGGGGGACTAGCGGGAGGTATAGGCGAGCAGTACTTC. Translating gives CASSPGGLAGGIGEQYF. The chain employs TRBV5-4 and TRBJ2-7; TRBD2 agrees at 15 bases. V gave up 4 bases and J gave up 6 bases; unmatched junction bases: 11. CDR3 size: 17 residues. CDR1 is SGHNT and CDR2 is YYREEE in the germline V gene (reference sequence). Variable domain in full (rest from reference TRBV5-4 and TRBJ2-7): ETGVTQSPTHLIKTRGQQVTLRCSSQSGHNTVSWYQQALGQGPQFIFQYYREEENGRGNFPPRFSGLQFPNYSSELNVNALELDDSALYLCASSPGGLAGGIGEQYFGPGTRLTVT.